The 23 T cell receptor beta chains below all came from one sample that was sequenced in a study of spatial heterogeneity in lung cancer. The sample's time point: sample taken at primary tumor resection. Unsorted samples of tumor, nontumor lung or frozen PBMC had their whole RNA sequenced. In TCRdb, the 5' RACE reads were re-called with MiXCR into one record per CDR3 protein. This sample has more than 45,000 distinct CDR3 sequences, with less than 6% found just once. The source material was PBMCs, sampled at surgery. All receptors derive from a male donor with early-stage non-small cell lung cancer.

This clonotype was seen at least ten times. CDR3 in amino acids: CASSSQTRSRFF. CDR3 bases: TGTGCCAGCAGCTCCCAAACACGCTCTCGGTTCTTC. This sequence joins TRBV5-4 and TRBJ2-1; no clear D. V was clipped by 3 bases and J by 15 bases, with 16 bases between them. Germline V gene sequence: CDR1 SGHNT, CDR2 YYREEE (reference sequence). This CDR3 spans 12 amino acids.

This clonotype appeared many times. The chain employs TRBV5-1 and TRBJ1-5; 10 bases are a match to TRBD1. Germline assignment: CDR1 SGHRS and CDR2 YFSETQ. Losses at the gene ends were 4 bases for V and 5 bases for J; bases not matched to a gene: 6. The CDR3 contains 15 residues. DNA for the CDR3: TGCGCCAGCAGCCCGCGGACAGGGGGGGATCAGCCCCAGCATTTT. Its protein product is CASSPRTGGDQPQHF.

This clonotype was recorded many times. The chain employs TRBV27 and TRBJ1-2, with 7 positions matching TRBD1. Trimming removed 4 bases from V and 8 bases from J; junction bases left unmatched: 7. Germline lookup yields CDR1 MNHEY and CDR2 SMNVEV (reference sequence). This CDR3 is 13 amino acids long. Here the CDR3 DNA reads TGTGCCAGCAGTTGGAACCAGGGGGACGGCTACACCTTC. Protein product: CASSWNQGDGYTF.

This clonotype was seen ten or more times. The chain has TRBV3-1 and TRBJ2-5; the D gene is possibly TRBD1 (5 bases). The germline V gene has CDR1 LGHDT and CDR2 YNNKEL (reference sequence). CDR3 length: 13 amino acids. V shed 4 bases and J shed 1 base, with 7 bases lying between them. The CDR3 DNA sequence: TGTGCCAGCAGCCGTGGGGCCCAAGAGACCCAGTACTTC. It is translated as CASSRGAQETQYF.

There are many counts of this clonotype. The genes are TRBV7-9 and TRBJ1-4; 8 nucleotides align to TRBD1. This CDR3 region has 16 residues. Germline trimming cut 6 bases from V and 4 bases from J; bases unmatched to any gene: 10. The germline CDR1 and CDR2 sequences are SEHNR and FQNEAQ (reference sequence). The CDR3 loop is CASSETGTGHNEKLFF. CDR3 coding DNA: TGTGCCAGCAGTGAAACCGGGACAGGTCATAATGAAAAACTGTTTTTT. The complete variable domain, with remaining parts taken from reference TRBV7-9 and TRBJ1-4, reads DTGVSQNPRHKITKRGQNVTFRCDPISEHNRLYWYRQTLGQGPEFLTYFQNEAQLEKSRLLSDRFSAERPKGSFSTLEIQRTEQGDSAMYLCASSETGTGHNEKLFFGSGTQLSVL.

This clonotype occurred many times. The chain recombines TRBV30 with TRBJ2-2; TRBD2 might be the D (6 bases). V gave up 4 bases and J gave up 5 bases, with 11 bases separating them. Germline assignment: CDR1 GTSNPN and CDR2 SVGIG (reference sequence). The CDR3 runs 13 residues. As DNA, the CDR3 is TGTGCCTGGACCCGGAGGGAAACCGGGGAGCTGTTTTTT. Translating gives CAWTRRETGELFF.

This clonotype has a count of ten or more. The V gene is TRBV11-2, the J gene TRBJ1-2, with 7 bases fitting TRBD1. This CDR3 is built from 13 residues. Looked up from germline, CDR1 is SGHAT and CDR2 is FQNNGV. The V gene end was trimmed by 5 bases and the J gene end by 3 bases; junction bases not matched to a gene: 3. The CDR3 region is CASSAGQDYGYTF. The CDR3 nucleotides are TGTGCCAGCAGCGCCGGACAGGACTATGGCTACACCTTC.

This clonotype was seen at least ten times. The V and J genes are TRBV28 and TRBJ2-1; D call uncertain. The CDR3 spans 14 residues. Looked up from germline, CDR1 is MDHEN and CDR2 is SYDVKM. The V gene lost 6 bases and the J gene lost 6 bases, with 15 bases spanning the gap. The CDR3 nucleotides read TGTGCCAGCAGAAGAGGAACTATAGCCAATGAGCAGTTCTTC. It yields the protein CASRRGTIANEQFF.

This clonotype came up many times. CDR3 nucleotides: TGTGCCAGCAGTCCTAGGGTTCGGGTCCCCCTCTACGAGCAGTACTTC. It specifies CASSPRVRVPLYEQYF. This rearrangement joins TRBV6-5 to TRBJ2-7; D remains unclear. Trimming removed 5 bases from V and 3 bases from J, with 20 bases in between. The CDR3 length is 16 residues. From germline, CDR1 is MNHEY and CDR2 SVGAGI.

In its sample, this clonotype was seen many times. The chain carries TRBV7-9 and TRBJ1-6; D unresolved. Between the trimmed V and J ends, which lost 1 base and 5 bases, there was a span of 6 bases. CDR3 length: 14 amino acids. Per the germline V gene, CDR1 is SEHNR and CDR2 is FQNEAQ (reference sequence). This CDR3 is CASSLVGDNSPLHF. The CDR3 nucleotides are TGTGCCAGCAGCTTAGTGGGTGATAATTCACCCCTCCACTTT.

At least ten counts were recorded for this clonotype. CDR3 sequence reads: CASRGSGGRYEKLFF. CDR3 in DNA: TGTGCCAGCAGAGGTTCAGGGGGGCGGTACGAAAAACTGTTTTTT. The rearrangement uses TRBV2 and TRBJ1-4; 7 bases align to TRBD1. The CDR3 is made up of 15 amino acids. With 6 bases clipped from V and 8 bases from J, the junction kept 12 bases outside the gene matches. CDR1 is SNHLY, CDR2 FYNNEI, per germline.

This clonotype was recorded at least ten times. The chain has TRBV5-6 and TRBJ2-7, with 7 bases that match TRBD1. Germline CDR1 is SGHDT and CDR2 is YYEEEE. Trimming at V came to 3 bases and at J to 3 bases, leaving 3 bases not matched to a gene. The CDR3 totals 13 residues. In DNA, the CDR3 is TGTGCCAGCAGCTGGACAGGCGACTACGAGCAGTACTTC. It codes for CASSWTGDYEQYF.

This clonotype has a count of ten or more. V gene TRBV29-1 combines with J gene TRBJ2-3; D perhaps matches TRBD1 (6 bases). From germline, CDR1 is SQVTM and CDR2 ANQGSEA. The CDR3 has 14 residues. The V end lost 7 bases, the J end lost 1 base, and 15 bases lay between the germline ends. The CDR3 is CSERGGEGTDTQYF. CDR3 DNA sequence: TGCAGCGAGCGAGGGGGTGAGGGCACAGATACGCAGTATTTT.

This clonotype was recorded at least ten times. The chain has TRBV7-9 and TRBJ1-2; 8 positions match TRBD1. The V segment lost 5 bases and the J segment 8 bases; nucleotides outside the gene matches: 13. CDR1 and CDR2 (germline): SEHNR, FQNEAQ (reference sequence). The CDR3 is 15 residues long. The CDR3 loop is CASSHTRQGARGYTF. In DNA form, the CDR3 reads TGTGCCAGCAGCCACACCCGCCAGGGGGCCAGGGGCTACACCTTC.

The table lists this clonotype with many counts. The J gene is TRBJ1-2, the V gene TRBV7-6; TRBD1 is a possible D gene (5 bases). The V end lost 5 bases, the J end lost 5 bases, and 15 bases lay between the germline ends. Germline V lookup: CDR1 SGHVS, CDR2 FNYEAQ. There are 14 residues in the CDR3. The CDR3 coding sequence is TGTGCCAGCAGCGAGACGGGGACCCCTTATGGCTACACCTTC. Protein: CASSETGTPYGYTF. The variable domain in full, completed from reference TRBV7-6 and TRBJ1-2, reads GAGVSQSPRYKVTKRGQDVALRCDPISGHVSLYWYRQALGQGPEFLTYFNYEAQQDKSGLPNDRFSAERPEGSISTLTIQRTEQRDSAMYRCASSETGTPYGYTFGSGTRLTVV.

This chain joins TRBV2 and TRBJ1-1; D remains ambiguous. Trimming removed 7 bases from V and 4 bases from J, with 13 bases in between. The length of the CDR3 is 13 residues. Germline lookup yields CDR1 SNHLY and CDR2 FYNNEI. Here the CDR3 DNA reads TGTGCCAGCACTCGCGGCCCCGGCACTGAAGCTTTCTTT. Encoded protein: CASTRGPGTEAFF.

This clonotype was counted ten times or more. This chain links TRBV18 with TRBJ1-1; D not certain. CDR3 size: 14 residues. Per the germline V gene, CDR1 is KGHSH and CDR2 is LQKENI. Trimming removed 4 bases at V and 1 base at J, with 10 bases between. The CDR3 spells CASSLDRANTEAFF. In DNA, the CDR3 is TGTGCCAGCTCACTCGACCGAGCGAACACTGAAGCTTTCTTT.

This clonotype showed up many times. DNA for the CDR3: TGTGCCAGCAGTTACACTAGGACTAGCGGGGGCAATGAGCAGTTCTTC. Protein: CASSYTRTSGGNEQFF. The chain has TRBV6-6 and TRBJ2-1, with TRBD2 identical over 13 bases. The CDR3 contains 16 residues. Germline V lookup: CDR1 MNHNY, CDR2 SVGAGI (reference sequence). With V trimmed by 2 bases and J by 6 bases, 4 bases remained unmatched.

This clonotype showed up just a few times. CDR3 sequence reads: CASSSADRQPQHF. The CDR3 DNA reads as TGTGCCAGCAGTTCGGCAGACCGGCAGCCCCAGCATTTT. V and J are TRBV27 and TRBJ1-5, with D uncertain. V gave up 4 bases and J gave up 7 bases, with 11 bases separating them. The CDR3 spans 13 residues. Germline V gene data show CDR1 as MNHEY and CDR2 as SMNVEV (reference sequence).

This clonotype was counted many times. The chain joins TRBV12-3 or TRBV12-4 to TRBJ1-2; D uncertain. The CDR3 has 14 residues. Trimming stripped 8 bases from V and 7 bases from J, with 20 bases between. The CDR3 sequence: CASSREEAFGGYTF. The CDR3 region has the DNA TGTGCCAGCTCGAGGGAAGAGGCTTTTGGTGGCTACACCTTC.

The chain links TRBV5-1 to TRBJ2-7; weak D call: TRBD1 (5 bases). V lost 0 bases to trimming and J lost 3 bases, with 10 bases between them. The germline gives CDR1 SGHRS, CDR2 YFSETQ. This CDR3 has 14 amino acids. The CDR3 nucleotides read TGCGCCAGCAGCTTGGCCCCAGGGCTCTACGAGCAGTACTTC. It specifies CASSLAPGLYEQYF.

This clonotype was counted at least ten times. This chain connects TRBV20-1 to TRBJ2-3; no definite D call. CDR3 length: 14 residues. V was clipped by 3 bases and J by 1 base, with 11 bases between them. Looked up from germline, CDR1 is DFQATT and CDR2 is SNEGSKA (reference sequence). The chain's CDR3 is CSASEGLGTDTQYF. CDR3 bases: TGCAGTGCTAGTGAAGGGCTCGGCACAGATACGCAGTATTTT.

This clonotype came up many times. The V and J genes are TRBV18 and TRBJ1-3; the D gene is possibly TRBD1 (5 bases). The CDR3 is 14 amino acids. Germline V gene data show CDR1 as KGHSH and CDR2 as LQKENI. The V end lost 3 bases, the J end lost 0 bases, and 6 bases lay between the germline ends. This chain's CDR3 is CASSPTVSGNTIYF. In DNA, the CDR3 is TGTGCCAGCTCACCGACAGTCTCTGGAAACACCATATATTTT.